This is a list of T cell receptor beta chains from one sample in a study of blood T cell repertoires in COVID-19. Clones were read by immunoSEQ multiplex PCR, and TCRdb kept only the in-frame ones, dropping some. The data show 61,000 or so clones, around four fifths seen once. The sequencing input was peripheral blood. Receptor source: a woman older than 75 with acute or convalescent COVID-19. CDR3s include the opening cysteine and the closing phenylalanine or tryptophan. D genes are given only for firm matches. Clone size is stated in some rows and not others, as once, few, many or a class when expanded.

>-|TRBD1|TRBV6-6|TRBJ1-2
CASSPGTGYGYTF
TGTGCCAGCAGTCCCGGGACAGGGTATGGCTACACCTTC
>few|TRBD2|TRBV18|TRBJ2-7
CASSPRAGGTYEQYF
TGTGCCAGCTCACCACGAGCGGGAGGTACCTACGAGCAGTACTTC
>-|TRBD2|TRBV11-2|TRBJ2-7
CASSRGLAGGIYEQYF
TGTGCCAGCAGCCGCGGACTAGCGGGGGGGATCTACGAGCAGTACTTC
>few|-|TRBV5-1|TRBJ2-1
CASSDFRDRVNNEQFF
TGCGCCAGCAGCGACTTCAGGGATAGGGTTAACAATGAGCAGTTCTTC
>-|TRBD1|TRBV4-2|TRBJ1-3
CASSQDLRTGSGNTIYF
TGTGCCAGCAGCCAAGATCTGAGGACAGGGTCAGGAAACACCATATATTTT
>-|TRBD2|TRBV9|TRBJ2-7
CASSVVGTSYEQYF
TGTGCCAGCAGCGTAGTAGGGACTAGCTACGAGCAGTACTTC
>-|-|TRBV5-1|TRBJ2-1
CASSPSSGGSYNEQFF
TGCGCCAGCAGCCCCTCCAGCGGTGGCTCCTACAATGAGCAGTTCTTC
>-|-|TRBV3-1/TRBV3-2|TRBJ1-3
CASKAIGLLSGNTIYF
TGTGCCAGCAAGGCCATCGGACTGCTCTCTGGAAACACCATATATTTT
>-|TRBD2|TRBV3-1/TRBV3-2|TRBJ2-7
CASSQGLAGGPYEQYF
TGTGCCAGCAGCCAGGGACTAGCGGGGGGGCCGTACGAGCAGTACTTC
>-|-|TRBV25-1|TRBJ1-2
CASSESAGNWGYTF
TGTGCCAGCAGTGAATCGGCGGGGAATTGGGGCTACACCTTC
>-|TRBD2|TRBV6-5|TRBJ2-3
CASSLGALAGVDTQYF
TGTGCCAGCAGTTTAGGGGCACTAGCGGGGGTAGATACGCAGTATTTT